Shown below are 8 T cell receptor beta chains from a single sample sequenced in a study of vaccination effects on CD4 cells after COVID-19. Subsequent to 10 days of culture, CD4+ T cells were isolated. For these TCRs, the target antigens are not known. Sequenced by immunoSEQ multiplex PCR; TCRdb stores in-frame clones only, minus some. The sample has tens of thousands of clones, about 80% seen once. Sample: CD4+ T cells from PBMCs cultured without peptide, taken before COVID-19 vaccination. These receptors came from a human donor who had a prior SARS-CoV-2 infection.

The rearrangement joins TRBV5-6 to TRBJ2-5, with a possible D match to TRBD2 (6 bases). CDR1 and CDR2 from the germline V gene are SGHDT and YYEEEE. Trimming removed 4 bases at V and 10 bases at J, with 20 bases between. The CDR3 spans 14 residues. The CDR3 DNA is TGTGCCAGCAGCCGTGAGGTCGGGACGGGGGTCCAGTACTTC. It encodes CASSREVGTGVQYF. Complete variable domain (other parts from reference TRBV5-6 and TRBJ2-5): DAGVTQSPTHLIKTRGQQVTLRCSPKSGHDTVSWYQQALGQGPQFIFQYYEEEERQRGNFPDRFSGHQFPNYSSELNVNALLLGDSALYLCASSREVGTGVQYFGPGTRLLVL.

This sequence joins TRBV6-5 and TRBJ2-3; 7 bases match TRBD2. The length of the CDR3 is 15 residues. V trimming: 5 bases; J trimming: 1 base; junction bases outside the gene matches: 6. Per germline, CDR1 MNHEY and CDR2 SVGAGI. In DNA, the CDR3 is TGTGCCAGCAGTACCCCGGCGGGGGGCACAGATACGCAGTATTTT. Translating it yields CASSTPAGGTDTQYF.

This rearrangement joins TRBV18 to TRBJ2-1; 10 bases are a match to TRBD2. This CDR3 spans 16 amino acids. V lost 0 bases to trimming and J lost 6 bases; unmatched junction nucleotides: 5. CDR1 KGHSH and CDR2 LQKENI come from the germline V gene. CDR3 residues: CASSPPRPSGSNEQFF. CDR3 DNA: TGTGCCAGCTCACCACCGCGGCCTAGCGGGAGCAATGAGCAGTTCTTC. The variable domain in full, with the rest retrieved from reference TRBV18 and TRBJ2-1, is NAGVMQNPRHLVRRRGQEARLRCSPMKGHSHVYWYRQLPEEGLKFMVYLQKENIIDESGMPKERFSAEFPKEGPSILRIQQVVRGDSAAYFCASSPPRPSGSNEQFFGPGTRLTVL.

CDR3 amino acids: CASSSPGTSGGLASTDTQYF. DNA of the CDR3: TGTGCCAGCAGTTCCCCTGGGACTAGCGGGGGGTTGGCTAGCACAGATACGCAGTATTTT. The chain carries TRBV28 and TRBJ2-3; TRBD2 agrees at 15 bases. Germline trimming cut 4 bases from V and 0 bases from J; bases unmatched to any gene: 11. The germline CDR1 and CDR2 sequences are MDHEN and SYDVKM. This CDR3 contains 20 residues. Combining the CDR3 with reference TRBV28 and TRBJ2-3 gives the whole variable domain DVKVTQSSRYLVKRTGEKVFLECVQDMDHENMFWYRQDPGLGLRLIYFSYDVKMKEKGDIPEGYSVSREKKERFSLILESASTNQTSMYLCASSSPGTSGGLASTDTQYFGPGTRLTVL.

The CDR3 DNA follows: TGCGCCAGCAGCTTGGCCCGACAGCACTACGAGCAGTACTTC. Encoded protein: CASSLARQHYEQYF. The chain joins TRBV5-1 to TRBJ2-7; D might be TRBD1 (5 bases). V was cut by 0 bases and J by 3 bases, with 10 bases left in between. Germline CDR1 and CDR2: SGHRS and YFSETQ. The CDR3 is 14 residues long.

This rearrangement joins TRBV6-1 to TRBJ1-2; D is unresolved. V lost 2 bases to trimming and J lost 5 bases, with 9 bases between them. The length of the CDR3 is 13 residues. Germline V CDR1 and CDR2: MNHNS, SASEGT. CDR3 amino acids: CASSERAVYGYTF. CDR3 nucleotides: TGTGCCAGCAGTGAAAGGGCAGTATATGGCTACACCTTC.

The CDR3 region is CASSRGGRYGYTF. CDR3 nucleotide sequence: TGCGCCAGCAGTCGAGGGGGGCGCTATGGCTACACCTTC. The chain carries TRBV23-1 and TRBJ1-2, with D possibly being TRBD1 (6 bases). TRBV23-1 is classed as an ORF, of uncertain function. The CDR3 contains 13 residues. V shed 4 bases and J shed 4 bases, with 10 bases lying between them.

This chain links TRBV7-3 with TRBJ2-2, with 9 bases that match TRBD1. Germline V gives CDR1 SGHTA, CDR2 FQGTGA. CDR3 size: 16 residues. Trimming took 4 bases from V and 1 from J; bases not matched to a gene: 4. DNA for the CDR3: TGTGCCAGCAGCTCACAGGGGGCAGGGAACACCGGGGAGCTGTTTTTT. Translating gives CASSSQGAGNTGELFF.